Each of the 31 T cell receptor beta chains below was sequenced from the same sample in a study of control samples from healthy donors and cancer patients. TCRdb keeps only in-frame clones here, not all; method: immunoSEQ multiplex PCR. The profile covers about 190,000 clones, with roughly nine tenths appearing a single time and about 2% taken by the ten largest. The sample consisted of blood. The receptor source for this set is a young man in good health.

The gene calls are TRBV3-1 (or the pseudogene TRBV3-2) and TRBJ1-3; 7 bases map to TRBD1. Trimming cost V 1 base and J 7 bases; bases outside gene matches: 4. Looked up from germline, CDR1 is LGHDT and CDR2 is YNNKEL (reference sequence). This CDR3 region has 14 residues. The CDR3 DNA reads as TGTGCCAGCAGCCAAGGTCTAGGGGGCAACACCATATATTTT. Encoded protein: CASSQGLGGNTIYF.

The rearrangement uses TRBV5-6 and TRBJ1-3, with D unclear. The CDR3 runs 15 residues. With 2 bases removed from V and 2 bases from J, the gap between germline ends came to 11 bases. Germline lookup yields CDR1 SGHDT and CDR2 YYEEEE. This CDR3 reads CASSFVSPAGNTIYF. In nucleotides, the CDR3 is TGTGCCAGCAGCTTTGTTTCTCCGGCTGGAAACACCATATATTTT.

This rearrangement joins TRBV7-2 to TRBJ1-2; D not certain. The CDR3 has 18 amino acids. Trimming shortened V by 2 bases and J by 5 bases, and 24 bases separated the two germline ends. The germline gives CDR1 SGHTA, CDR2 FQGNSA. The CDR3 DNA follows: TGTGCCAGCAGCTTAAGGTTATTTTGGCTTCCTGTTAGGTATGGCTACACCTTC. It translates to CASSLRLFWLPVRYGYTF.

V usage is TRBV9 and J usage is TRBJ2-3, with no clear D. This CDR3 contains 14 residues. The germline CDR1 and CDR2 sequences are SGDLS and YYNGEE. The germline V and J ends were trimmed by 4 bases and 1 base, with 10 bases remaining between them. This CDR3 reads CASSPGGGTDTQYF. The CDR3 nucleotides are TGTGCCAGCAGCCCCGGTGGGGGCACAGATACGCAGTATTTT.

The V gene is TRBV7-2, the J gene TRBJ1-1, with D maybe TRBD1 (5 bases). Trimming pared 0 bases from V and 4 bases from J, leaving 9 bases between. Per the germline V gene, CDR1 is SGHTA and CDR2 is FQGNSA. CDR3 length: 14 amino acids. The CDR3 DNA sequence: TGTGCCAGCAGCTTAGCGCTAAGGGGCACTGAAGCTTTCTTT. Translating gives CASSLALRGTEAFF.

This clone occurred once. The genes are TRBV29-1 and TRBJ1-2, with D unresolved. Between the trimmed V and J ends, which lost 4 bases and 1 base, there was a span of 16 bases. The germline CDR1 and CDR2 sequences are SQVTM and ANQGSEA. The CDR3 has 15 residues. CDR3 sequence: CSVGPRPPLNYGYTF. The CDR3 DNA reads TGCAGCGTTGGCCCCCGCCCCCCCCTTAACTATGGCTACACCTTC.

This clone was observed a single time. V and J are TRBV9 and TRBJ2-1, with D maybe TRBD1 (6 bases). V lost 4 bases to trimming and J lost 9 bases, with 14 bases between them. Germline lookup yields CDR1 SGDLS and CDR2 YYNGEE. This CDR3 comprises 13 residues. The DNA for the CDR3 is TGTGCCAGCAGCCTCTCGCAGGGGCGTGAGCAGTTCTTC. Residues: CASSLSQGREQFF.

The chain links TRBV5-1 to TRBJ1-2, with D maybe TRBD1 (5 bases). The germline CDR1 and CDR2 sequences are SGHRS and YFSETQ. Trimming took 7 bases from V and 8 from J, leaving 15 bases between them. This CDR3 region has 12 residues. The CDR3 spells CASADSTEGYTF. The CDR3 nucleotides read TGCGCCAGCGCCGACAGTACAGAAGGCTACACCTTC.

This clone was detected only once. This chain joins TRBV6-5 and TRBJ1-1; D ambiguous. Germline V gene data show CDR1 as MNHEY and CDR2 as SVGAGI. The CDR3 is 15 residues long. V lost 7 bases, J lost 1 base, and 16 bases lay in between. The CDR3 nucleotides read TGTGCCAGCATACTCACAGAACTGGAGAACACTGAAGCTTTCTTT. It translates to CASILTELENTEAFF.

The DNA of the CDR3 is TGTGCCAGCAGACAGGACAGGGACCTTGGCTACACCTTC. Encoded protein: CASRQDRDLGYTF. This chain links TRBV3-1 (or the pseudogene TRBV3-2) with TRBJ1-2; TRBD1 matches 8 bases. This CDR3 contains 13 residues. Per germline, CDR1 LGHDT and CDR2 YNNKEL (reference sequence). V trimming: 6 bases; J trimming: 7 bases; junction bases outside the gene matches: 7.

The chain uses TRBV19 and TRBJ1-4; D is perhaps TRBD1 (5 bases). Germline CDR1 is LNHDA and CDR2 is SQIVND (reference sequence). V was cut by 7 bases and J by 8 bases, with 20 bases left in between. The CDR3 has 15 residues. CDR3 amino acids: CASTPWSGAREKLFF. Written as DNA, the CDR3 is TGTGCCAGTACCCCCTGGAGTGGGGCTAGGGAAAAACTGTTTTTT.

The J gene is TRBJ1-1, the V gene TRBV7-3; D not certain. Germline loops: CDR1 SGHTA, CDR2 FQGTGA. The germline V and J ends were trimmed by 0 bases and 0 bases, with 11 bases remaining between them. This CDR3 has 16 amino acids. CDR3 in amino acids: CASSLTREAMNTEAFF. The CDR3 nucleotides are TGTGCCAGCAGCTTAACTCGAGAGGCTATGAACACTGAAGCTTTCTTT.

This sequence joins TRBV27 and TRBJ2-7; 10 bases agree with TRBD2. CDR3 length: 15 residues. With V trimmed by 2 bases and J by 4 bases, 5 bases remained unmatched. Per germline, CDR1 MNHEY and CDR2 SMNVEV (reference sequence). The CDR3 sequence: CASSLSGGEQYEQYF. DNA for the CDR3: TGTGCCAGCAGTTTAAGCGGGGGGGAGCAATACGAGCAGTACTTC.

The chain employs TRBV9 and TRBJ2-2; D remains unclear. The CDR3 extends over 13 amino acids. V lost 3 bases and J 2 bases, leaving 5 bases between the germline ends. Germline CDR1 is SGDLS and CDR2 is YYNGEE. The CDR3 DNA follows: TGTGCCAGCAGCGATAAAAACACCGGGGAGCTGTTTTTT. It yields the protein CASSDKNTGELFF.

The chain employs TRBV3-1 (or the pseudogene TRBV3-2) and TRBJ2-4; D might be TRBD1 (6 bases). Germline V gene data show CDR1 as LGHDT and CDR2 as YNNKEL (reference sequence). This CDR3 has 13 amino acids. V shed 1 base and J shed 6 bases, with 7 bases lying between them. CDR3 coding DNA: TGTGCCAGCAGCCAAGTACAGGGAAACATTCAGTACTTC. It specifies CASSQVQGNIQYF.

V and J are TRBV5-6 and TRBJ1-4, with unresolved D. Looked up from germline, CDR1 is SGHDT and CDR2 is YYEEEE. V lost 7 bases to trimming and J lost 7 bases, with 17 bases between them. The CDR3 extends over 14 amino acids. CDR3 in amino acids: CASPVGEFGEKLFF. As DNA, the CDR3 is TGTGCCAGCCCAGTCGGGGAATTCGGTGAAAAACTGTTTTTT.

The gene calls are TRBV6-1 and TRBJ2-5; a possible D gene is TRBD2 (5 bases). Trimming left V 3 bases short and J 4 bases short, with 6 bases between. The CDR3 spans 12 residues. Germline V gene sequence: CDR1 MNHNS, CDR2 SASEGT. CDR3 residues: CASSDRGETQYF. The CDR3, as DNA: TGTGCCAGCAGTGACCGGGGAGAGACCCAGTACTTC.

Remarks on this clone: The same CDR3 arises from other DNA sequences in this sample as well. The CDR3 reads CASSLDLNTEAFF. CDR3 DNA: TGTGCCAGCAGCTTAGACCTGAACACTGAAGCTTTCTTT. The gene calls are TRBV11-2 and TRBJ1-1, with D uncertain. Germline assignment: CDR1 SGHAT and CDR2 FQNNGV. The germline V and J ends were trimmed by 0 bases and 0 bases, with 2 bases remaining between them. The CDR3 contains 13 residues. The whole variable domain, remainder taken from reference TRBV11-2 and TRBJ1-1, is EAGVAQSPRYKIIEKRQSVAFWCNPISGHATLYWYQQILGQGPKLLIQFQNNGVVDDSQLPKDRFSAERLKGVDSTLKIQPAKLEDSAVYLCASSLDLNTEAFFGQGTRLTVV.

This clone was recorded a few times. The chain couples TRBV27 to TRBJ1-2; weak D call: TRBD1 (5 bases). Trimming left V 6 bases short and J 1 base short, with 15 bases between. Germline values: CDR1 MNHEY, CDR2 SMNVEV (reference sequence). CDR3 length: 15 amino acids. CDR3: CASRDPGRFNYGYTF. The CDR3 DNA follows: TGTGCCAGCAGGGATCCGGGACGGTTTAACTATGGCTACACCTTC.

This chain connects TRBV7-9 to TRBJ2-6; D tentatively fits TRBD1 or TRBD2 (5 bases each). The V gene lost 5 bases and the J gene lost 4 bases, with 15 bases spanning the gap. Germline assignment: CDR1 SEHNR and CDR2 FQNEAQ (reference sequence). The CDR3 has 16 residues. The CDR3 spells CASSRDVVRGANVLTF. CDR3 bases: TGTGCCAGCAGCAGGGACGTCGTTAGGGGGGCCAACGTCCTGACTTTC.

V and J are TRBV29-1 and TRBJ1-4, with no clear D. V lost 6 bases, J lost 8 bases, and 13 bases lay in between. Germline CDR1 SQVTM, CDR2 ANQGSEA. This CDR3 contains 12 residues. The CDR3 DNA follows: TGCAGCGTAAAAGACCTTGCCGAAAAACTGTTTTTT. Translated, it gives CSVKDLAEKLFF.

This chain connects TRBV6-6 to TRBJ1-3; tentatively, D is TRBD1 (6 bases). Trimming took 5 bases from V and 0 from J, leaving 20 bases between them. Germline V gives CDR1 MNHNY, CDR2 SVGAGI (reference sequence). CDR3 length: 18 amino acids. The CDR3 loop reads CASSPYGGQTYSGNTIYF. CDR3 bases: TGTGCCAGCAGTCCCTATGGGGGGCAGACATACTCTGGAAACACCATATATTTT.

The chain employs TRBV12-3 or TRBV12-4 and TRBJ1-4; D not certain. V lost 1 base and J 7 bases, leaving 7 bases between the germline ends. The CDR3 covers 13 residues. The CDR3 protein is CASSLGRVEKLFF. The CDR3 DNA follows: TGTGCCAGCAGTTTAGGACGCGTTGAAAAACTGTTTTTT.

Only one count was recorded for this clone. For the CDR3, the DNA is TGTGCCAGCAGTTCGAGCGGGGAAGGCTCCTACGAGCAGTACTTC. Translating it yields CASSSSGEGSYEQYF. This chain uses TRBV28 with TRBJ2-7, with 7 bases lining up with TRBD2. V lost 4 bases to trimming and J lost 0 bases; unmatched junction nucleotides: 6. CDR3 size: 15 residues. Germline V gives CDR1 MDHEN, CDR2 SYDVKM.

The rearrangement joins TRBV12-5 to TRBJ1-5, with 7 bases lining up with TRBD1. J lost 3 bases, V lost 2 bases, and 10 bases had no gene match. In germline, CDR1 is LGHNT, CDR2 FRNRAP. CDR3 length: 17 residues. This CDR3 is CASGLRTGTAYNQPQHF. As DNA, the CDR3 is TGTGCTAGTGGTTTGAGAACCGGGACAGCTTACAATCAGCCCCAGCATTTT.

The chain is built from TRBV19 and TRBJ1-6; D perhaps matches TRBD1 (5 bases). Deletions cut 5 bases from V and 8 bases from J, with 13 bases between. The V gene's germline CDR1 is LNHDA and CDR2 SQIVND (reference sequence). This CDR3 is 14 amino acids long. The CDR3 DNA is TGTGCCAGTAGTGTTGGGGGGAAGGATTCACCCCTCCACTTT. This gives the protein CASSVGGKDSPLHF.

CDR3 amino acids: CASSLSSNQPQHF. The CDR3 nucleotides are TGTGCCAGCAGCTTAAGTAGCAATCAGCCCCAGCATTTT. The V gene is TRBV7-6, the J gene TRBJ1-5, with D unclear. The ends were cut back, 2 bases at V and 0 bases at J, with 2 bases in the middle. Per germline, CDR1 SGHVS and CDR2 FNYEAQ. The CDR3 consists of 13 residues.

The V call is TRBV2, the J call TRBJ1-6; maybe TRBD1 (5 bases). The ends were cut back, 6 bases at V and 7 bases at J, with 10 bases in the middle. The length of the CDR3 is 13 residues. In germline, CDR1 is SNHLY, CDR2 FYNNEI. The CDR3 loop reads CASRGEGNSPLHF. The CDR3 nucleotides are TGTGCCAGCAGGGGGGAGGGAAATTCACCCCTCCACTTT.

V is TRBV7-2 and J is TRBJ2-7; 8 bases align to TRBD2. The CDR3 extends over 13 amino acids. Germline V CDR1 and CDR2: SGHTA, FQGNSA. J was trimmed by 7 bases and V by 5 bases; bases with no gene match: 7. The CDR3 sequence: CASSPRTSREQYF. CDR3 nucleotides: TGTGCCAGCAGCCCTAGGACTAGCCGGGAGCAGTACTTC.

The genes are TRBV5-5 and TRBJ2-5; D is perhaps TRBD2 (6 bases). The CDR3 covers 14 residues. V dropped 4 bases and J dropped 1 base, with 11 bases sitting between them. Germline V gene lookup returns CDR1 SGHKS and CDR2 YYEKEE (reference sequence). CDR3 sequence (DNA): TGTGCCAGCAGCCGGCGGGGCAGCCAAGAGACCCAGTACTTC. This translates into CASSRRGSQETQYF.

The CDR3: CASRQTGRAFRPQHF. The CDR3 DNA reads as TGTGCCAGCAGACAAACCGGCAGGGCATTTCGGCCCCAGCATTTT. This chain links TRBV25-1 with TRBJ1-5; TRBD1 might be the D (5 bases). CDR1 MGHDK and CDR2 SYGVNS come from the germline V gene. V dropped 6 bases and J dropped 9 bases, with 21 bases sitting between them. There are 15 residues in the CDR3.